These 26 T cell receptor beta chains were all obtained from the same sample, sequenced in a study of regulatory T cells in long-lasting Graves disease. Time point meaning: newly diagnosed GD, antithyroid drugs for less than 3 months. Scientists built the TCR library using RNA that was extracted from PBMCs. CDR3-region Arm-PCR and iRepertoire HTBI primers produced the TCR beta libraries. TCRdb passed the multiplex PCR reads through MiXCR, listing each CDR3 protein once. The sample contains more than 450,000 distinct CDR3 sequences, 15% to 20% of which appear only once. The data also belong to a second study, concerning T cells in Graves' hyperthyroidism and ophthalmopathy.

The specimen comprised peripheral blood mononuclear cells (PBMCs), sampled at new diagnosis, from a patient treated with antithyroid drugs. Every receptor here comes from a man aged 35 to 55 with Graves disease.

This clonotype occurred many times. The rearrangement uses TRBV28 and TRBJ2-7, with D possibly matching TRBD2 (5 bases). Germline V CDR1 and CDR2: MDHEN, SYDVKM. Trimming cost V 5 bases and J 1 base, with 15 bases left between them. The CDR3 is made up of 15 amino acids. In DNA form, the CDR3 reads TGTGCCAGCAGTACTCCTCACCGGGGTTCCTACGAGCAGTACTTC. As protein: CASSTPHRGSYEQYF.

In its sample, this clonotype was seen many times. The rearrangement links TRBV7-9 to TRBJ2-1; possible D gene TRBD2, 5 bases. The CDR3 totals 17 residues. CDR1 is SEHNR, CDR2 FQNEAQ, per germline (reference sequence). With 0 bases removed from V and 1 base from J, the gap between germline ends came to 13 bases. The CDR3 DNA reads TGTGCCAGCAGCTTAGCGCGGGCGGCGGCGTCCTACAATGAGCAGTTCTTC. The encoded protein is CASSLARAAASYNEQFF.

Concerning this clonotype itself: Since a much larger clone is just one base distant, this may be a read error. V gene TRBV7-3 combines with J gene TRBJ1-1; D remains ambiguous. The CDR3 contains 13 residues. Germline CDR1 and CDR2: SGHTA and FQGTGA. Trimming removed 2 bases from V and 0 bases from J, with 4 bases in between. CDR3 nucleotide sequence: TGTGCCAGCAGCTTACACATGAACACTGAAGCTTTCTTT. Its translation: CASSLHMNTEAFF.

This clonotype was counted at least ten times. V and J are TRBV7-9 and TRBJ2-7, with D perhaps TRBD1 (6 bases). This CDR3 has 16 residues. CDR1 and CDR2 (germline): SEHNR, FQNEAQ (reference sequence). Trimming took off 2 bases at V and 6 bases at J, with 20 bases between the two ends. CDR3 sequence reads: CASSLMTGDPFLEQYF. CDR3 in DNA: TGTGCCAGCAGCTTAATGACAGGCGACCCCTTCCTCGAGCAGTACTTC.

There are many counts of this clonotype. The chain joins TRBV27 to TRBJ2-1; D may match TRBD1 or TRBD2 (5 bases each). V lost 8 bases, J lost 5 bases, and 10 bases lay in between. Per germline, CDR1 MNHEY and CDR2 SMNVEV (reference sequence). The CDR3 contains 12 residues. CDR3 sequence: CASRRGDNEQFF. The CDR3 DNA reads as TGTGCCAGCCGTCGAGGGGACAATGAGCAGTTCTTC.

This clonotype appeared many times. CDR3 region: CASSPRGGGNEQFF. CDR3 DNA: TGTGCCAGCAGTCCCCGGGGGGGGGGGAATGAGCAGTTCTTC. The chain couples TRBV2 to TRBJ2-1; 8 bases are shared with TRBD2. V shed 5 bases, J shed 7 bases, and the junction held 7 bases outside the gene matches. Per germline, CDR1 SNHLY and CDR2 FYNNEI. This CDR3 contains 14 residues.

This clonotype was counted ten times or more. The rearrangement uses TRBV28 and TRBJ2-5; TRBD2 might be the D (6 bases). The V gene lost 7 bases and the J gene lost 2 bases, with 11 bases spanning the gap. This CDR3 contains 13 residues. Per germline, CDR1 MDHEN and CDR2 SYDVKM. CDR3 DNA: TGTGCCAGCACCAATGGGGGGCAAGAGACCCAGTACTTC. Amino acids: CASTNGGQETQYF. Full variable domain (missing parts from reference TRBV28 and TRBJ2-5): DVKVTQSSRYLVKRTGEKVFLECVQDMDHENMFWYRQDPGLGLRLIYFSYDVKMKEKGDIPEGYSVSREKKERFSLILESASTNQTSMYLCASTNGGQETQYFGPGTRLLVL.

Many counts were recorded for this clonotype. The chain combines TRBV28 with TRBJ2-7; D is perhaps TRBD1 (5 bases). The CDR3 totals 13 residues. From germline, CDR1 is MDHEN and CDR2 SYDVKM. Trimming stripped 2 bases from V and 3 bases from J, with 8 bases between. CDR3 sequence (DNA): TGTGCCAGCAGTTTAGGGGCTCACTACGAGCAGTACTTC. Amino acids: CASSLGAHYEQYF.

Points on this clonotype: A read error is possible here, since a much larger clone lies one base away. J is TRBJ2-3 and V is TRBV19; TRBD1 is a possible D gene (6 bases). The germline V gene has CDR1 LNHDA and CDR2 SQIVND (reference sequence). The CDR3 loop spans 12 amino acids. The CDR3 sequence: CANSITGDTQYF. CDR3 coding DNA: TGTGCCAATAGTATTACAGGGGATACGCAGTATTTT. The variable domain in full, completed from reference TRBV19 and TRBJ2-3, reads DGGITQSPKYLFRKEGQNVTLSCEQNLNHDAMYWYRQDPGQGLRLIYYSQIVNDFQKGDIAEGYSVSREKKESFPLTVTSAQKNPTAFYLCANSITGDTQYFGPGTRLTVL.

This clonotype occurred many times. The CDR3 DNA reads as TGTGCCAGCAGTCCCGCTAGCCGGAAATTACAAGAGACCCAGTACTTC. Translated: CASSPASRKLQETQYF. The rearrangement uses TRBV12-3 or TRBV12-4 and TRBJ2-5, with D possibly matching TRBD2 (5 bases). The CDR3 runs 16 residues. The V and J ends lost 5 bases and 2 bases respectively, with 18 bases between them.

CDR3 DNA: TGTGCCAGCAGCTCAACGAAGGCCGGTCGTTACGAGCAGTACTTC. It codes for CASSSTKAGRYEQYF. The rearrangement links TRBV12-3 or TRBV12-4 to TRBJ2-7; the D is unclear. Deletions cut 6 bases from V and 4 bases from J, with 19 bases between. The CDR3 spans 15 residues.

This clonotype was picked up many times. The germline gene is not matched at one end of the junction; a read error may be the cause. This sequence joins TRBV5-1 and TRBJ2-7, with TRBD1 identical over 7 bases. The CDR3 contains 14 residues. Per germline, CDR1 SGHRS and CDR2 YFSETQ. The DNA of the CDR3 is TGTGCCAGCAGCGAGCGACAGGGATTCCACGAGCAGTACTTC. This translates into CASSERQGFHEQYF.

CDR3 DNA sequence: TGCAGTGCAGAGGCGGGAGTTGCGTCACAGCAGTATTTT. As protein: CSAEAGVASQQYF. This chain links TRBV20-1 with TRBJ2-3, with 7 bases lining up with TRBD2. V trimming: 6 bases; J trimming: 11 bases; junction bases outside the gene matches: 14. The CDR3 consists of 13 residues. CDR1 is DFQATT, CDR2 SNEGSKA, per germline (reference sequence).

This clonotype was counted at least ten times. J is TRBJ1-6 and V is TRBV2; 9 bases fit TRBD1. CDR3 length: 16 residues. The V segment lost 6 bases and the J segment 7 bases; nucleotides outside the gene matches: 10. Per the germline V gene, CDR1 is SNHLY and CDR2 is FYNNEI. CDR3 in amino acids: CASRGGTGQGNSPLHF. In nucleotides, the CDR3 is TGTGCCAGCAGGGGGGGCACAGGACAGGGGAATTCACCCCTCCACTTT.

The table lists this clonotype with many counts. The J gene is TRBJ1-1, the V gene TRBV12-3 or TRBV12-4; D is possibly TRBD1 (5 bases). CDR3 length: 16 amino acids. V was clipped by 3 bases and J by 0 bases, with 14 bases between them. The CDR3 sequence is CASSLGPGSLNTEAFF. CDR3 in DNA: TGTGCCAGCAGTTTGGGGCCAGGGAGCTTGAACACTGAAGCTTTCTTT.

On this clonotype: Being one base from a much bigger clone, this may be a read error. The V call is TRBV28, the J call TRBJ2-1; maybe TRBD1 (5 bases). The germline V gene has CDR1 MDHEN and CDR2 SYDVKM. Trimming took 6 bases from V and 10 from J, leaving 13 bases between them. CDR3 length equals 12 residues. The CDR3 sequence: CASRLGAKEQFF. The CDR3, as DNA: TGTGCCAGCAGGTTAGGGGCGAAGGAGCAGTTCTTC.

This clonotype was seen many times. This rearrangement joins TRBV7-2 to TRBJ1-1, with D perhaps TRBD1 (5 bases). V gave up 4 bases and J gave up 0 bases, with 12 bases separating them. CDR1 and CDR2 (germline): SGHTA, FQGNSA. The CDR3 totals 15 residues. The CDR3 region is CASSYRRQMNTEAFF. The CDR3 nucleotides read TGTGCCAGCAGCTACCGTCGACAGATGAACACTGAAGCTTTCTTT.

This clonotype was found many times. V is TRBV27 and J is TRBJ2-7; 8 bases line up with TRBD2. With V trimmed by 4 bases and J by 6 bases, 11 bases remained unmatched. Germline-derived CDR1 and CDR2 are MNHEY and SMNVEV (reference sequence). CDR3 size: 15 residues. The CDR3 nucleotides read TGTGCCAGCAGTTCCTCTCCGGGACTAGGGGCCGAGCAGTACTTC. This codes for CASSSSPGLGAEQYF.

This clonotype was counted a few times. The chain combines TRBV27 with TRBJ1-1, with D perhaps matching TRBD1 (5 bases). This CDR3 contains 14 residues. Germline V gives CDR1 MNHEY, CDR2 SMNVEV (reference sequence). Trimming shortened V by 7 bases and J by 5 bases, and 17 bases separated the two germline ends. CDR3 coding DNA: TGTGCCAGCACCATGATAGGGGCACGAACTGAAGCTTTCTTT. Amino acid sequence: CASTMIGARTEAFF.

This clonotype came up many times. V usage is TRBV28 and J usage is TRBJ2-7; TRBD1 agrees at 9 bases. There are 14 residues in the CDR3. Germline V lookup: CDR1 MDHEN, CDR2 SYDVKM. V gave up 6 bases and J gave up 3 bases; unmatched junction bases: 6. The CDR3 region is CASSFRDRDYEQYF. CDR3 DNA sequence: TGTGCCAGCAGCTTCCGGGACAGGGACTACGAGCAGTACTTC.

This clonotype has a count of ten or more. The J gene is TRBJ2-7, the V gene TRBV12-3 or TRBV12-4; the match to TRBD2 covers 11 bases. V lost 3 bases to trimming and J lost 13 bases; unmatched junction nucleotides: 5. The CDR3 consists of 12 residues. CDR3 nucleotides: TGTGCCAGCAGTTTTACTAGCGGGAGTCACTACTTC. Residues: CASSFTSGSHYF.

Details on this clonotype: This may be a read error: a much more frequent sequence differs by one nucleotide. This chain joins TRBV28 and TRBJ2-3; 10 bases match TRBD2. The V segment lost 8 bases and the J segment 5 bases; nucleotides outside the gene matches: 13. This CDR3 has 16 residues. Looked up from germline, CDR1 is MDHEN and CDR2 is SYDVKM. CDR3 sequence (DNA): TGTGCCAGCGGTTCCATAGCGGGAGGAGGAGGAGATACGCAGTATTTT. Its protein product is CASGSIAGGGGDTQYF.

This clonotype came up many times. The J gene is TRBJ1-1, the V gene TRBV6-2 or TRBV6-3; D is unclear. V shed 6 bases and J shed 5 bases, with 13 bases lying between them. The CDR3 spans 13 residues. Per the germline V gene, CDR1 is MNHEY and CDR2 is SVGEGT. The CDR3 is CASSRRDFTEAFF. The DNA for the CDR3 is TGTGCCAGCAGCAGGAGGGATTTTACTGAAGCTTTCTTT.

This clonotype has a count of ten or more. The rearrangement uses TRBV18 and TRBJ2-5; 9 nucleotides agree with TRBD1. The CDR3 loop spans 15 amino acids. Germline CDR1 KGHSH, CDR2 LQKENI. V dropped 3 bases and J dropped 2; count of bases not matched to a gene: 4. CDR3 sequence reads: CASSPDRGLQETQYF. In DNA form, the CDR3 reads TGTGCCAGCTCACCGGACAGGGGCCTACAAGAGACCCAGTACTTC.

For this clonotype: This sequence may be a read error, since a much larger clone differs from it by one base. The chain is built from TRBV12-3 or TRBV12-4 and TRBJ1-1; possible D gene TRBD1, 5 bases. CDR3 length equals 13 residues. CDR3 sequence: CACSWTPNTEAFF. The DNA for the CDR3 is TGTGCCTGCAGTTGGACACCTAACACTGAAGCTTTCTTT.

This clonotype has more than one count but fewer than ten. The V and J genes are TRBV12-3 or TRBV12-4 and TRBJ2-5; the match to TRBD2 covers 13 bases. The CDR3 length is 15 residues. Trimming cost V 5 bases and J 4 bases; bases outside gene matches: 4. This CDR3 reads CASSETSGRVETQYF. The DNA of the CDR3 is TGTGCCAGCAGTGAAACTAGCGGGAGGGTAGAGACCCAGTACTTC.